This TCR beta chain was identified in a study of T-cell reconstitution after alpha-beta-depleted transplantation in children (dated by TCRdb to about 2016). Concerning the study at large: Using TCR repertoire profiling, the study quantitatively followed how T-cell immune reconstitution unfolded in children after TCRalphabeta/CD19-depleted allogeneic hematopoietic cell transplantation.

Concerning this clonotype: Its antigen remains undetermined. It has no much larger one-base neighbor in the sample; base qualities were not kept.

Spanning cysteine to phenylalanine, the CDR3 consists of 14 amino acids. The kept DNA is CDR3 alone, 42 bases in frame from the first base. The germline V gene specifies SNHLY as CDR1 and FYNNEI as CDR2. Trimming costs V 2 bases and J 8 bases, and their ends lie 14 bases apart. Library generation was performed with PCR. TCRdb lists the instrument as Illumina HiSeq 2500. Molecular barcoding was employed in the preparation of TCR libraries, with unique molecular identifiers being used to normalize TCRbeta repertoire quantification. The public reads were reanalyzed by TCRdb: fastp trimming at Q25, MiXCR alignment, in-frame beta chains only. Identical CDR3 protein sequences are pooled into one entry, listed with their most common genes and DNA. Present in this sample are about 610,000 distinct CDR3 sequences, 8% to 11% of which were seen just once. The ten largest clones add up to less than 4.5% of the sample.

The chain couples TRBV2 to TRBJ2-3, and possibly TRBD2, on 6 matching bases. Sequenced here: PBMCs from the stem cell graft donor, sampled from the stem cell graft. This receptor was taken from a human donor who donated a stem cell graft to a child with acute myeloid leukemia. The CDR3: CASSERVGLFTQYF. At the DNA level, the sequence is TGTGCCAGCAGTGAAAGGGTGGGACTCTTTACGCAGTATTTT.